This T cell receptor (beta chain) was found in a study of blood T cell repertoires in COVID-19. Study context: Researchers got acute and convalescent COVID-19 samples from the United States, Italy and Spain. From T cells, B-cell-depleted T cells, or PBMCs came the material, which was cDNA or gDNA.

Germline-derived CDR1 and CDR2 are SNHLY and FYNNEI. J gave up 3 bases and V 2 bases, and 7 bases lay outside the gene matches. This CDR3 spans 16 amino acids. How the authors handled the data: Researchers report that nucleated cell counts were estimated from reference gene primer amplification. Sequencing was performed with immunoSEQ multiplex PCR; in TCRdb, only in-frame clones are kept and a portion is missing. Clone size and the V and J calls come from that table; the DNA yielded D and trimming. The sample yields approximately 140,000 clones, 80% seen once. Material for sequencing was peripheral blood. This receptor was obtained from a man aged 55 to 70 with active or convalescent COVID-19. The chain uses TRBV2 and TRBJ2-4, with 7 positions matching TRBD2. The CDR3 region is CASSERASGNKNIQYF. The CDR3 nucleotides are TGTGCCAGCAGTGAAAGGGCTAGCGGCAACAAAAACATTCAGTACTTC.